Below are 6 T cell receptor beta chains sequenced from a single sample in a study of shared clonotypes between healthy human individuals. As defined, naive CD8 cells were CD45RO-negative and positively selected for CCR7, with terminally differentiated effector memory CD45RA+ cells excluded. Generated by immunoSEQ multiplex PCR, the TCRdb table keeps only in-frame clones and is missing some. The table has 2 million to 2.5 million clones, more than 85% seen once. The sample comprised naive CD8+ T cells from PBMCs. The receptors stem from a man aged 18-30 years in good health. Some clones in this sample may be carry-over from other donors' samples.

This clone was counted once. The rearrangement uses TRBV28 and TRBJ2-7; TRBD1 matches at 7 bases. The CDR3 totals 15 residues. The junction had 10 bases not matched to a gene; V was cut back by 6 bases and J by 2 bases. Germline-derived CDR1 and CDR2 are MDHEN and SYDVKM. CDR3 loop: CASSQRQGLPYEQYF. The CDR3 DNA follows: TGTGCCAGCAGCCAGAGACAGGGATTGCCCTACGAGCAGTACTTC.

Only a few counts were recorded for this clone. The rearrangement joins TRBV5-6 to TRBJ1-2; the D is unclear. The V gene lost 5 bases and the J gene lost 4 bases, with 9 bases spanning the gap. Germline V gene data show CDR1 as SGHDT and CDR2 as YYEEEE. This CDR3 is built from 12 residues. The CDR3 region has the DNA TGTGCCAGCAGTCTTCTGAGCTATGGCTACACCTTC. Its protein is CASSLLSYGYTF.

CDR3 residues: CASSVGTGRMGYTF. The CDR3 DNA reads as TGTGCCAGCAGCGTAGGCACAGGGAGGATGGGCTACACCTTC. The chain couples TRBV9 to TRBJ1-2; the D gene is possibly TRBD1 (6 bases). CDR1 is SGDLS, CDR2 YYNGEE, per germline. V lost 0 bases to trimming and J lost 8 bases, with 14 bases between them. The CDR3 totals 14 residues.

The chain joins TRBV2 to TRBJ2-7; D remains ambiguous. This CDR3 has 15 residues. Germline CDR1 reads SNHLY; CDR2 reads FYNNEI. V lost 8 bases to trimming and J lost 0 bases, with 17 bases between them. The DNA for the CDR3 is TGTGCCAGCGGGATGGCAGTGCCCCTCTCCTACGAGCAGTACTTC. It yields the protein CASGMAVPLSYEQYF. The full variable domain, in which reference TRBV2 and TRBJ2-7 provide the parts outside the CDR3, is EPEVTQTPSHQVTQMGQEVILRCVPISNHLYFYWYRQILGQKVEFLVSFYNNEISEKSEIFDDQFSVERPDGSNFTLKIRSTKLEDSAMYFCASGMAVPLSYEQYFGPGTRLTVT.

CDR3 sequence: CASSPTDRPFYGYTF. For the CDR3, the DNA is TGCGCCAGCAGCCCGACGGACAGGCCCTTCTATGGCTACACCTTC. The chain is built from TRBV4-1 and TRBJ1-2; 7 nucleotides match TRBD1. CDR3 size: 15 residues. Germline V gives CDR1 MGHRA, CDR2 YSYEKL. The J segment lost 4 bases and the V segment lost 4 bases, leaving 9 bases of the junction unmatched.

This clone showed up just once. The chain joins TRBV9 to TRBJ2-2; D not resolved. Germline V gives CDR1 SGDLS, CDR2 YYNGEE. V lost 4 bases to trimming and J lost 6 bases, with 7 bases between them. CDR3 length: 12 residues. This CDR3 reads CASSLPAGELFF. CDR3 sequence (DNA): TGTGCCAGCAGCCTCCCGGCCGGGGAGCTGTTTTTT.